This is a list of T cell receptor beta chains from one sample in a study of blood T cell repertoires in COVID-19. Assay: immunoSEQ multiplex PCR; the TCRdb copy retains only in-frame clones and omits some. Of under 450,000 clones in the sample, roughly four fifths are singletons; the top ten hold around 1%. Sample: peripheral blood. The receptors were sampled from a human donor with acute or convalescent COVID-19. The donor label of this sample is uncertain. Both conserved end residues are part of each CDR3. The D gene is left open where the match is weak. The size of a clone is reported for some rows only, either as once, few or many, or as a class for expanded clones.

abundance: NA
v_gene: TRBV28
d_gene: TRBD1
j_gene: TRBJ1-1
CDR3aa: CASSFERGRDTEAFF
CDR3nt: TGTGCCAGCAGTTTCGAGAGGGGGCGAGACACTGAAGCTTTCTTT

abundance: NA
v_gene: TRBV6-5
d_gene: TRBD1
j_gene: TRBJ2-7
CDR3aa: CASTQGASYEQYF
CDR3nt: TGTGCCAGCACTCAGGGGGCCTCCTACGAGCAGTACTTC

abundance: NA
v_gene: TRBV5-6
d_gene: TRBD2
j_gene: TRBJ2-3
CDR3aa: CASSSSGRGTTDTQYF
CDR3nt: TGTGCCAGCAGCTCCTCGGGGCGGGGGACCACAGATACGCAGTATTTT

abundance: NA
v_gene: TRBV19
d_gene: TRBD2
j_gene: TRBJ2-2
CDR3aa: CASSRGSPQLAGATGELFF
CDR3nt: TGTGCCAGTAGCCGTGGAAGCCCCCAACTAGCGGGGGCCACCGGGGAGCTGTTTTTT

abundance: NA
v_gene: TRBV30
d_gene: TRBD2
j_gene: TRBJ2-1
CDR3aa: CASLEGLAGGPRYNEQFF
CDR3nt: TGTGCCTCGCTGGAGGGACTAGCGGGAGGGCCGAGGTACAATGAGCAGTTCTTC

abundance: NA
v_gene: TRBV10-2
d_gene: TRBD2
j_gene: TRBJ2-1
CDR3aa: CASSENPSGGWNEQFF
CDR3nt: TGCGCCAGCAGTGAGAACCCTAGCGGGGGGTGGAATGAGCAGTTCTTC

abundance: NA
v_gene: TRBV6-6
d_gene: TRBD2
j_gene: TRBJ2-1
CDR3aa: CASSGTGGEQFF
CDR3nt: TGTGCCAGCAGTGGGACGGGAGGTGAGCAGTTCTTC

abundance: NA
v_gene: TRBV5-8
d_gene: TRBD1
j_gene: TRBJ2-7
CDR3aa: CASNPGTGLYEQYF
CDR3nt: TGTGCCAGCAACCCCGGGACAGGGCTTTACGAGCAGTACTTC

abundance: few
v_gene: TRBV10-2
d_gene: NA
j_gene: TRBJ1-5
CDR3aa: CASALGGLFEPQHF
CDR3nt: TGCGCCAGCGCCTTGGGAGGGTTGTTCGAGCCCCAGCATTTT

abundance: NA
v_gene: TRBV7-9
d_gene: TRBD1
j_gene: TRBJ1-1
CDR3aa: CASSGWRQGNTEAFF
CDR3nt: TGTGCCAGCAGCGGTTGGAGACAGGGAAACACTGAAGCTTTCTTT

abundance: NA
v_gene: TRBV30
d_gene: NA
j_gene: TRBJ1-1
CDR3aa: CAWSVAGATEAFF
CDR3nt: TGTGCCTGGAGTGTGGCAGGGGCGACTGAAGCTTTCTTT

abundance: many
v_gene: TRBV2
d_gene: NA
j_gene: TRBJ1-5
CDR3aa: CASSEFRDNNQPQHF
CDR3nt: TGTGCCAGCAGTGAATTCAGGGACAACAATCAGCCCCAGCATTTT

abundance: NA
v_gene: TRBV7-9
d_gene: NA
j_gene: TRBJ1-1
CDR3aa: CASSLAAGVTEAFF
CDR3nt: TGTGCCAGCAGCTTAGCGGCAGGTGTCACTGAAGCTTTCTTT

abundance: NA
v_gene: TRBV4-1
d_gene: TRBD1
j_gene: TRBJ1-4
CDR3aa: CASSPIPDRDEKLFF
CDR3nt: TGCGCCAGCAGCCCCATCCCCGACAGGGACGAAAAACTGTTTTTT

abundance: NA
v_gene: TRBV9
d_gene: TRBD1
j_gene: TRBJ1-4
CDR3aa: CASSVGTGGGKLFF
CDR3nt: TGTGCCAGCAGCGTAGGGACAGGGGGCGGAAAACTGTTTTTT

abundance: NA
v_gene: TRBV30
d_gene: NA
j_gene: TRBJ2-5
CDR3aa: CAWSVLSRRLGTQYF
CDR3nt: TGTGCCTGGAGTGTACTAAGTCGACGGTTGGGGACCCAGTACTTC

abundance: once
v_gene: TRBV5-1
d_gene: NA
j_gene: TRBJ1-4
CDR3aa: CASSLEGRVNEKLFF
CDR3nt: TGCGCCAGCAGCTTGGAGGGCAGGGTCAATGAAAAACTGTTTTTT

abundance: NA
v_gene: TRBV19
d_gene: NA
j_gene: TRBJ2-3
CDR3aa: CASSMRGVPTDTQYF
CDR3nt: TGTGCCAGTAGTATGCGGGGCGTTCCCACAGATACGCAGTATTTT

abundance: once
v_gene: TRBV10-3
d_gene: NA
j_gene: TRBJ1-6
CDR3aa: CAISESKGNANSPLHF
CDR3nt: TGTGCCATCAGTGAGTCGAAGGGGAATGCAAATTCACCCCTCCACTTT

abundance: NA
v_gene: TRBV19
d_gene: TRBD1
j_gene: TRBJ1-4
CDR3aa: CASIRSGTGGEKLFF
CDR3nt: TGTGCCAGTATCCGATCGGGGACAGGGGGTGAAAAACTGTTTTTT

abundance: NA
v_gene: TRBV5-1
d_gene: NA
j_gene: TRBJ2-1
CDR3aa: CASRGASAHNEQFF
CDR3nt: TGCGCCAGCAGGGGGGCGAGCGCACACAATGAGCAGTTCTTC

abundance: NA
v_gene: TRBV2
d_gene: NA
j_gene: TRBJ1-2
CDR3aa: CASSPGLLNYGYTF
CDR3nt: TGTGCCAGCAGCCCGGGACTCCTTAACTATGGCTACACCTTC

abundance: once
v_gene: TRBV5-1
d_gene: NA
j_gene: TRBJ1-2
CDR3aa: CASSLVVDSGYTF
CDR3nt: TGCGCCAGCAGCTTGGTGGTGGACTCCGGCTACACCTTC

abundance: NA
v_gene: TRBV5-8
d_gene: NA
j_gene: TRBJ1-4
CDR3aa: CASSPLGGFATNEKLFF
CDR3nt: TGTGCCAGCAGCCCTCTAGGGGGATTTGCAACTAATGAAAAACTGTTTTTT

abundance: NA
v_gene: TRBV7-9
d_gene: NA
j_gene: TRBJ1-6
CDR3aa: CASSLDPGRRDNSPLHF
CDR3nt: TGTGCCAGCAGCTTGGACCCAGGACGCAGGGATAATTCACCCCTCCACTTT

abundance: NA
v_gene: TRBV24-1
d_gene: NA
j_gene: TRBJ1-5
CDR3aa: CAPQAGGGFQPQHF
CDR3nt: TGTGCCCCGCAAGCAGGAGGAGGGTTTCAGCCCCAGCATTTT

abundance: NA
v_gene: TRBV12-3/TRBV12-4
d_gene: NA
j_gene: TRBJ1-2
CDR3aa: CASSSGWGDGYTF
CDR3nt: TGTGCCAGCAGTTCGGGATGGGGGGATGGCTACACCTTC

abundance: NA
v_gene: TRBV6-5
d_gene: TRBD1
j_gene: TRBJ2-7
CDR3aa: CASTLDRPYEQYF
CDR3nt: TGTGCCAGCACGTTGGACAGGCCCTACGAGCAGTACTTC

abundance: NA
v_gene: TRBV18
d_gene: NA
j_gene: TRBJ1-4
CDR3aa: CASSPLMGSPGEKLFF
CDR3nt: TGTGCCAGCTCACCACTCATGGGGAGTCCGGGCGAAAAACTGTTTTTT

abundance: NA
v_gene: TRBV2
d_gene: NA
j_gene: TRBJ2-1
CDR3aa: CASSEEQYNEQFF
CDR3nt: TGTGCCAGCAGTGAAGAACAGTACAATGAGCAGTTCTTC

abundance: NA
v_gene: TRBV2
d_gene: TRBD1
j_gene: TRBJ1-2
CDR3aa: CASSGDREGGYTF
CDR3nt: TGTGCCAGCAGCGGGGACAGGGAGGGTGGCTACACCTTC

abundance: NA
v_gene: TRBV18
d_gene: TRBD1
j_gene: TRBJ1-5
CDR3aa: CASSSEAGQVQPQHF
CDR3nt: TGTGCCAGCTCATCAGAGGCGGGACAGGTTCAGCCCCAGCATTTT

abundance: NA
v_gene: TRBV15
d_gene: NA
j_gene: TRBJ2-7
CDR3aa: CATSRPTSGDEQYF
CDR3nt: TGTGCCACCAGCAGACCAACCTCAGGGGACGAGCAGTACTTC

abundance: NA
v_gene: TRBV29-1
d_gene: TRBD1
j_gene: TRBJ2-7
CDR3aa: CSAAGQGGYEQYF
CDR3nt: TGCAGCGCAGCGGGACAGGGGGGCTACGAGCAGTACTTC

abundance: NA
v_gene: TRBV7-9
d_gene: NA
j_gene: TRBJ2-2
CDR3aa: CASSRTLGELFF
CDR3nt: TGTGCCAGCAGCCGGACATTGGGGGAGCTGTTTTTT

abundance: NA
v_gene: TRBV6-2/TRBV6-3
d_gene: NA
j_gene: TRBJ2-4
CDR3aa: CASSYSSLTTVPVYF
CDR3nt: TGTGCCAGCAGTTACTCCTCCCTAACGACAGTCCCGGTTTACTTC

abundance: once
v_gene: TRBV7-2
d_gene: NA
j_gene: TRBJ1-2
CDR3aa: CASSLDSQANYGYTF
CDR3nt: TGTGCCAGCAGCTTGGACAGCCAAGCTAACTATGGCTACACCTTC

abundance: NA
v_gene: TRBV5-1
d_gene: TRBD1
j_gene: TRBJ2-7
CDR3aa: CASSRRDRVYEQYF
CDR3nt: TGCGCCAGCAGCCGCCGAGACAGGGTGTACGAGCAGTACTTC

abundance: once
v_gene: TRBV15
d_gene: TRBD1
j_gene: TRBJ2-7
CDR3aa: CATSRDPPGQVSSEQYF
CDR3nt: TGTGCCACCAGCAGAGATCCCCCGGGACAGGTTTCTTCCGAGCAGTACTTC

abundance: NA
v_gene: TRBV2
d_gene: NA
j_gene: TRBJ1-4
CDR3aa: CASTVNPRTAATNEKLFF
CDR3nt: TGTGCCAGCACAGTGAATCCCAGGACAGCTGCAACTAATGAAAAACTGTTTTTT

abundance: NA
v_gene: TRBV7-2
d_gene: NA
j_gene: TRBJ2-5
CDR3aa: CASSQGPRGQETQYF
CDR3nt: TGTGCCAGCAGCCAAGGACCGCGAGGGCAAGAGACCCAGTACTTC

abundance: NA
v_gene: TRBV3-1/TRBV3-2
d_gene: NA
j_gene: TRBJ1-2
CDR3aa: CASSQVGGAGNYGYTF
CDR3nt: TGTGCCAGCAGCCAAGTCGGTGGGGCAGGTAACTATGGCTACACCTTC

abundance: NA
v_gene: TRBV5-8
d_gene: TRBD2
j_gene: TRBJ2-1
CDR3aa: CASSLDGVGRAYNEQFF
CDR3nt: TGTGCCAGCAGCTTGGATGGGGTCGGGAGGGCCTACAATGAGCAGTTCTTC

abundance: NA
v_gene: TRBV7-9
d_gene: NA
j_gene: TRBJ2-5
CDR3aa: CASSFAGAETQYF
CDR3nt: TGTGCCAGCAGCTTCGCTGGGGCGGAGACCCAGTACTTC

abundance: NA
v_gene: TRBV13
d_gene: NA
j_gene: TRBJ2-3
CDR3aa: CASSKLVDPSTDTQYF
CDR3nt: TGTGCCAGCAGCAAACTAGTGGATCCTTCCACAGATACGCAGTATTTT

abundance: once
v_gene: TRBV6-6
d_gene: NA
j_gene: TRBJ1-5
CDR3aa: CASSYSSGNQPQHF
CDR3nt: TGTGCCAGCAGTTACTCGTCAGGGAATCAGCCCCAGCATTTT

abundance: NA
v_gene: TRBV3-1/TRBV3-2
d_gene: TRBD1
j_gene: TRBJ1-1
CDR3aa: CASSDNYRGLNTEAFF
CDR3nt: TGTGCCAGCAGCGATAACTACAGGGGGTTGAACACTGAAGCTTTCTTT

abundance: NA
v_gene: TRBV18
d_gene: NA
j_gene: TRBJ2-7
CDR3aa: CASSPPTRGPYEQYF
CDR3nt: TGTGCCAGCTCACCGCCGACTAGAGGGCCCTACGAGCAGTACTTC

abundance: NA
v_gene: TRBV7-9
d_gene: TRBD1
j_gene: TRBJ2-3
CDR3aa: CASSLQGATDTQYF
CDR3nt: TGTGCCAGCAGCCTACAGGGGGCGACAGATACGCAGTATTTT